Below, one T cell receptor beta chain is given with its context. Its antigen is unknown. No clone much larger than this one lies a single base away; base qualities are absent. Each collaborating institution followed its own protocols to collect whole blood in K2EDTA tubes. For TCRbeta analysis, collaborators shipped samples in one of three forms: frozen whole blood, isolated PBMCs, or DNA extracted from either of those sample types. The record originates from a study of blood T cell repertoires in COVID-19 (dated by TCRdb to between 2020 and 2021). Broadly, across the study: Collaborator samples came from the United States, Italy and Spain and covered acute and convalescent phases of COVID-19. The prospective study material was composed of cDNA or gDNA derived from T cells, B-cell-depleted T cells, or PBMCs. The dataset comprised deeply sampled blood TCRbeta repertoires from subjects exposed to, actively infected with, or recovered from COVID-19. A freely available public database, intended as a resource for researchers studying the immune response to SARS-CoV-2, is where the repertoires were released. Samples were obtained from the ongoing ImmuneRACE study (first 160 participants) and from some 1,300 subjects provided by 6 global collaborators. Nearly every sample came with metadata listing a de-identified subject ID, COVID-19 status, age in years and sex. Where available, HLA class I and class II types were taken from metadata supplied by the sample provider and were not determined by assay-based typing.

On the study overall, not on this receptor specifically: Clinical and demographic metadata were provided uncurated, with the amount varying by source and participant.

TCRbeta CDR3 regions were amplified from genomic DNA using the immunoSEQ Assay, a bias-controlled multiplex PCR. The published analysis was carried out like this. The number of nucleated cells in each sample was estimated from the amplification of reference gene primers within the assay. To quantify the absolute abundance of each unique TCRbeta CDR3 rearrangement, sequence reads were collapsed and filtered. For each sample, productive Simpson clonality was calculated as the square root of Simpson's diversity index over productive rearrangements. Imported from immuneACCESS, the table was reduced by TCRdb to in-frame sequences with V and J called. These copies leave out some clones; in studies compared against another copy, an unresolved V gene accounts for under half, and the cause of the remainder is not known. V, J and clone size derive from that table, while D and trimming were established from the DNA sequence. Counted in this sample were tens of thousands of clones; over 75% of them appeared once. Approximately 15% of the sample belongs to the ten largest clones.

CDR1 and CDR2 are read off the germline V gene as SGHDT and YYEEEE. The CDR3 sequence holds 16 residues, the cysteine and phenylalanine included. Only the CDR3 DNA is retained, 48 bases long and in frame from the first base. Relative to germline, V is missing 2 bases and J is missing 4 bases, with 8 bases of the junction outside any gene match. This TCR derives from a human donor in a cohort sampled during active COVID-19. The chain uses TRBV5-6 and TRBJ1-3; a stretch of 8 junction bases matches TRBD1. The sample taken for sequencing was peripheral blood. The DNA sequence reads TGTGCCAGCAGCTTCGGACAGGGAAGGCCCGGAAACACCATATATTTT. Its protein reads: CASSFGQGRPGNTIYF.